The 28 T cell receptor beta chains in this list originate from one sample, sequenced in a study of T cells after yellow fever vaccination. Each CDR3 protein is one row after TCRdb ran MiXCR on the 5' RACE reads. The table shows 450,000 to 550,000 distinct CDR3 sequences, with just over 20% occurring only once. Sequencing was performed on PBMCs, taken less than 25 days after the first yellow fever vaccination. The receptors derive from a man between 18 and 35 years old who received the YFV17D yellow fever vaccine.

The gene calls are TRBV5-1 and TRBJ2-7; 12 nucleotides line up with TRBD2. Germline assignment: CDR1 SGHRS and CDR2 YFSETQ. The V and J ends lost 1 base and 7 bases, in that order; junction bases with no gene match: 6. The CDR3 covers 15 residues. CDR3 bases: TGCGCCAGCAGCTTGTCTAGCGGGGGGGCTCGTGAGCAGTACTTC. It is translated as CASSLSSGGAREQYF.

This sequence joins TRBV20-1 and TRBJ1-1; perhaps TRBD1 as D (5 bases). Deletions cut 0 bases from V and 4 bases from J, with 12 bases between. CDR1 is DFQATT, CDR2 SNEGSKA, per germline (reference sequence). This CDR3 contains 14 residues. CDR3 sequence reads: CSARDFGRGTEAFF. DNA of the CDR3: TGCAGTGCTAGAGATTTCGGGAGGGGCACTGAAGCTTTCTTT.

This clonotype came up a few times. J is TRBJ2-3 and V is TRBV29-1; a weak D match, TRBD2 (5 bases). V was cut by 6 bases and J by 5 bases, with 12 bases left in between. This CDR3 spans 12 amino acids. Germline CDR1 SQVTM, CDR2 ANQGSEA. The CDR3 DNA follows: TGCAGCGTGCTCCCGGGATTAGATACGCAGTATTTT. It codes for CSVLPGLDTQYF.

This clonotype occurred a few times. The chain uses TRBV11-2 and TRBJ1-1; D is unclear. Germline lookup yields CDR1 SGHAT and CDR2 FQNNGV. The CDR3 consists of 13 residues. Trimming removed 0 bases at V and 5 bases at J, with 7 bases between. This chain's CDR3 is CASSLERATEAFF. CDR3 DNA sequence: TGTGCCAGCAGCTTAGAAAGGGCGACTGAAGCTTTCTTT.

This clonotype has more than one count but fewer than ten. This chain links TRBV27 with TRBJ2-1; 7 bases agree with TRBD2. The CDR3 runs to 17 residues. After removal of 5 bases from V and 5 bases from J, the junction contained 15 bases not matched to a gene. Germline assignment: CDR1 MNHEY and CDR2 SMNVEV (reference sequence). Here the CDR3 reads CASSPSVPGLPHNEQFF. The CDR3 nucleotides read TGTGCCAGCAGTCCCTCTGTCCCGGGACTACCCCACAATGAGCAGTTCTTC.

This chain links TRBV10-3 with TRBJ2-3, with D possibly matching TRBD1 (6 bases). Germline CDR1 is ENHRY and CDR2 is SYGVKD. V dropped 6 bases and J dropped 4 bases, with 17 bases sitting between them. The CDR3 sequence is 15 residues long. CDR3: CAIRQTGLAPDTQYF. The CDR3 nucleotides are TGTGCCATCAGACAGACAGGCCTTGCCCCAGATACGCAGTATTTT.

The chain combines TRBV25-1 with TRBJ2-3; D perhaps matches TRBD2 (6 bases). From germline, CDR1 is MGHDK and CDR2 SYGVNS. V shed 6 bases and J shed 3 bases, with 22 bases lying between them. The CDR3 is 17 amino acids. CDR3 coding DNA: TGTGCCAGCAGCTTCCCTCCGGGACGGGGGTCTACAGATACGCAGTATTTT. Translated, it gives CASSFPPGRGSTDTQYF.

This chain connects TRBV7-9 to TRBJ2-7; D might be TRBD1 or TRBD2, each matching 5 bases. The CDR3 has 12 residues. The V end lost 4 bases, the J end lost 7 bases, and 11 bases lay between the germline ends. From germline, CDR1 is SEHNR and CDR2 FQNEAQ (reference sequence). The DNA of the CDR3 is TGTGCCAGCAGCTACGATGAGGGGGAGCAGTACGTC. It codes for CASSYDEGEQYV.

This clonotype was seen just once. The chain couples TRBV18 to TRBJ2-1, with 9 bases that match TRBD1. Per germline, CDR1 KGHSH and CDR2 LQKENI. With 8 bases clipped from V and 10 bases from J, the junction kept 15 bases outside the gene matches. This CDR3 is built from 15 residues. The CDR3 loop reads CASLTLTGGSSEQFF. The CDR3 DNA reads as TGTGCCAGCCTCACGTTAACAGGGGGCAGTTCGGAGCAGTTCTTC.

This clonotype was seen a few times. V usage is TRBV18 and J usage is TRBJ1-5; 11 bases map to TRBD1. Germline V CDR1 and CDR2: KGHSH, LQKENI. V shed 6 bases and J 6 bases; nucleotides not matched to a gene: 10. This CDR3 region has 16 residues. In DNA, the CDR3 is TGTGCCAGCTCCGATGTCGGGACAGGGGGGAGTCAGCCCCAGCATTTT. This sequence encodes CASSDVGTGGSQPQHF. Full variable domain (rest looked up from reference TRBV18 and TRBJ1-5): NAGVMQNPRHLVRRRGQEARLRCSPMKGHSHVYWYRQLPEEGLKFMVYLQKENIIDESGMPKERFSAEFPKEGPSILRIQQVVRGDSAAYFCASSDVGTGGSQPQHFGDGTRLSIL.

This clonotype appeared a few times. The DNA of the CDR3 is TGCAGTGCTACGACAGGGAACGAAAACACCATATATTTT. Translation: CSATTGNENTIYF. The rearrangement joins TRBV20-1 to TRBJ1-3; TRBD1 matches 7 bases. The CDR3 loop spans 13 amino acids. After removal of 4 bases from V and 6 bases from J, the junction contained 6 bases not matched to a gene. Germline values: CDR1 DFQATT, CDR2 SNEGSKA (reference sequence).

The chain joins TRBV21-1 to TRBJ2-5. TRBV21-1 is assigned pseudogene status. The CDR3 extends over 10 amino acids. The CDR3 loop reads CASSKGPEWF. The DNA of the CDR3 is TGTGCCAGCAGCAAAGGACCGGAATGGTTC.

The sample holds a few counts of this clonotype. The chain carries TRBV10-3 and TRBJ2-5, with D tentatively TRBD2 (5 bases). This CDR3 comprises 13 residues. CDR1 ENHRY and CDR2 SYGVKD come from the germline V gene. The V and J ends lost 4 bases and 4 bases respectively, with 10 bases between them. The CDR3 DNA sequence: TGTGCCATCAGTGGGCCTAGCAGAGAGACCCAGTACTTC. Translated, it gives CAISGPSRETQYF.

A few counts support this clonotype. V usage is TRBV29-1 and J usage is TRBJ1-4; a weak D match, TRBD1 (6 bases). V was clipped by 6 bases and J by 7 bases, with 12 bases between them. This CDR3 comprises 12 residues. The germline gives CDR1 SQVTM, CDR2 ANQGSEA. CDR3 region: CSVRGIGEKLFF. The DNA of the CDR3 is TGCAGCGTGAGGGGGATTGGTGAAAAACTGTTTTTT.

This clonotype appeared a few times. The rearrangement joins TRBV29-1 to TRBJ2-7, with D hard to call. The CDR3 totals 14 residues. The V gene's germline CDR1 is SQVTM and CDR2 ANQGSEA. The ends were cut back, 6 bases at V and 1 base at J, with 16 bases in the middle. CDR3: CSVATNLYSYEQYF. The CDR3 DNA sequence: TGCAGCGTCGCCACCAATCTATATTCCTACGAGCAGTACTTC.

V gene TRBV7-2 combines with J gene TRBJ1-4; D perhaps matches TRBD1 (5 bases). This CDR3 has 15 residues. With 3 bases removed from V and 5 bases from J, the gap between germline ends came to 13 bases. Germline assignment: CDR1 SGHTA and CDR2 FQGNSA. In nucleotides, the CDR3 is TGTGCCAGCAGCTTCGCCTTGGGACCGAATGAAAAACTGTTTTTT. This codes for CASSFALGPNEKLFF.

The chain couples TRBV7-9 to TRBJ1-1; 8 nucleotides line up with TRBD1. The V segment lost 4 bases and the J segment 3 bases; nucleotides outside the gene matches: 10. This CDR3 comprises 16 residues. Germline assignment: CDR1 SEHNR and CDR2 FQNEAQ (reference sequence). The CDR3 region is CASSSTDRVRDTEAFF. The CDR3 region has the DNA TGTGCCAGCAGCTCTACGGACAGGGTTCGGGACACTGAAGCTTTCTTT.

For the CDR3, the DNA is TGTGCCTGGAGTGTTTTCTCTGGAAACACCATATATTTT. Amino acids: CAWSVFSGNTIYF. The J gene is TRBJ1-3, the V gene TRBV30; D remains ambiguous. The CDR3 length is 13 residues. CDR1 and CDR2 from the germline V gene are GTSNPN and SVGIG (reference sequence). With 0 bases removed from V and 0 bases from J, the gap between germline ends came to 3 bases.

The CDR3 sequence is CASSSGPSSYNEQFF. In DNA, the CDR3 is TGTGCCAGCAGTTCGGGCCCGAGCTCCTACAATGAGCAGTTCTTC. V is TRBV5-6 and J is TRBJ2-1; the D is unclear. The CDR3 consists of 15 residues. The germline V gene encodes CDR1 SGHDT and CDR2 YYEEEE. V gave up 5 bases and J gave up 0 bases, with 12 bases separating them.

The chain recombines TRBV6-1 with TRBJ1-6; unclear D gene. The germline gives CDR1 MNHNS, CDR2 SASEGT. This CDR3 spans 14 amino acids. V was cut by 6 bases and J by 15 bases, with 21 bases left in between. CDR3: CASSIAQPLKNLHF. As DNA, the CDR3 is TGTGCCAGCAGCATCGCACAGCCCTTGAAAAACCTCCACTTT.

The chain uses TRBV7-8 and TRBJ1-1; TRBD1 might be the D (5 bases). From germline, CDR1 is SGHVS and CDR2 FQNEAQ. The CDR3 has 15 amino acids. V lost 2 bases, J lost 1 base, and 11 bases lay in between. CDR3 sequence reads: CASSLWGHGNTEAFF. The CDR3 DNA follows: TGTGCCAGCAGCTTATGGGGCCACGGGAACACTGAAGCTTTCTTT.

J is TRBJ2-1 and V is TRBV6-4; the D is unclear. V lost 9 bases and J 0 bases, leaving 9 bases between the germline ends. Germline V gene data show CDR1 as MRHNA and CDR2 as SNTAGT. The CDR3 extends over 13 amino acids. Here the CDR3 DNA reads TGTGCCAGTTCTCGGAACTCCTACAATGAGCAGTTCTTC. It codes for CASSRNSYNEQFF.

The table lists this clonotype with a few counts. This chain joins TRBV4-1 and TRBJ2-5; 7 bases agree with TRBD2. Germline CDR1 MGHRA, CDR2 YSYEKL. V was clipped by 1 base and J by 4 bases; unmatched bases: 6. The CDR3 loop spans 15 amino acids. The CDR3 region has the DNA TGCGCCAGCAGCCAAGTGGGACTAAGGGGAGAGACCCAGTACTTC. Translated, it gives CASSQVGLRGETQYF.

This clonotype was found a few times. The genes are TRBV5-1 and TRBJ2-6, with no clear D. The V gene lost 0 bases and the J gene lost 1 base, with 8 bases spanning the gap. The CDR3 has 16 amino acids. From germline, CDR1 is SGHRS and CDR2 YFSETQ. CDR3 in DNA: TGCGCCAGCAGCTTGGCCCCCGGGTCTGGGGCCAACGTCCTGACTTTC. Amino acids: CASSLAPGSGANVLTF. Using reference TRBV5-1 and TRBJ2-6 for the parts outside the CDR3, the full variable domain is KAGVTQTPRYLIKTRGQQVTLSCSPISGHRSVSWYQQTPGQGLQFLFEYFSETQRNKGNFPGRFSGRQFSNSRSEMNVSTLELGDSALYLCASSLAPGSGANVLTFGAGSRLTVL.

This clonotype has more than one count but fewer than ten. This chain joins TRBV20-1 and TRBJ2-2; D is perhaps TRBD1 or TRBD2 (7 bases each). Germline lookup yields CDR1 DFQATT and CDR2 SNEGSKA (reference sequence). This CDR3 contains 12 residues. V gave up 8 bases and J gave up 5 bases, with 12 bases separating them. DNA for the CDR3: TGCAGTCTCAGGGGGGGAACCGGGGAGCTGTTTTTT. Translation gives CSLRGGTGELFF.

This clonotype appeared many times. The chain couples TRBV7-2 to TRBJ2-2, with D unresolved. CDR1 is SGHTA and CDR2 is FQGNSA in the germline V gene. CDR3 length equals 15 residues. With 2 bases removed from V and 5 bases from J, the gap between germline ends came to 12 bases. CDR3 in amino acids: CASSLYRQRTGELFF. The CDR3 nucleotides are TGTGCCAGCAGCTTATATCGGCAGCGAACCGGGGAGCTGTTTTTT.

This clonotype came up a few times. The V gene is TRBV11-3, the J gene TRBJ2-6; D unresolved. The V gene's germline CDR1 is SGHNT and CDR2 YENEEA. The CDR3 consists of 12 residues. Between the trimmed V and J ends, which lost 6 bases and 9 bases, there was a span of 9 bases. CDR3 coding DNA: TGTGCCAGCAGTTCGTCCGGCAACGTCCTGACTTTC. It specifies CASSSSGNVLTF.

The V gene is TRBV11-2, the J gene TRBJ2-5; 13 positions agree with TRBD2. Germline values: CDR1 SGHAT, CDR2 FQNNGV. V lost 5 bases and J lost 4; bases outside the gene matches: 13. The CDR3 contains 18 residues. In nucleotides, the CDR3 is TGTGCCAGCAGCCTGACCTGGACTAGCGGGGGAAAGGGAGAGACCCAGTACTTC. It codes for CASSLTWTSGGKGETQYF.